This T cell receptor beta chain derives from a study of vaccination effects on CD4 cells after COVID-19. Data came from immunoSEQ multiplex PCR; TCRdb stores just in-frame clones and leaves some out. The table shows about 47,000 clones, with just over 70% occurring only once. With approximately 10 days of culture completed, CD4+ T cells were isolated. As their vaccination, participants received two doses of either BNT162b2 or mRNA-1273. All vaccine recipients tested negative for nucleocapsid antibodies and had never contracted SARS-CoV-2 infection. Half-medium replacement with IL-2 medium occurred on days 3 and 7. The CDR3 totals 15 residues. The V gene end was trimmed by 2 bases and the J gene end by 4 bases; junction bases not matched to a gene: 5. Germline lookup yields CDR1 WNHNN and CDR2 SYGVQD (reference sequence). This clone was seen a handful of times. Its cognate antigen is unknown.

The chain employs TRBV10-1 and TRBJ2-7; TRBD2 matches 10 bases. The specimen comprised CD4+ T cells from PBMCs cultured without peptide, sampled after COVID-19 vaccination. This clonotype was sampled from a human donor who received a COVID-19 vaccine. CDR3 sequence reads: CASSEGLAGGYEQYF. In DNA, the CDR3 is TGCGCCAGCAGTGAGGGGTTAGCGGGGGGATACGAGCAGTACTTC.